This T cell receptor beta chain appears in the sequencing data of a study of neurological immune-mediated disorders. Regarding the study as a whole: The absence of any CDR3 amino acid sequence shared by expanded clones across subjects suggests that repertoires were private in all groups. When the repertoires were grouped phylogenetically, those of 18 of the 34 multiple sclerosis patients came together in a single cluster of related CDR3 sequences, which points to a possible repertoire-level signature.

This clonotype occurred many times. No antigen is known for it. The yield of each sequencing run was over 180 million TCR-beta sequences from 15-18 subjects. One entry per CDR3 protein results from TCRdb running MiXCR on the 5' RACE reads. The sample comprises 55,000 to 85,000 distinct CDR3 sequences, 3% to 4% of which are singletons, and less than 5.5% rests with the top ten. The unsorted libraries were made from 2 million PBMCs kept at -80 C. The origin of this receptor is a woman in her 50s with multiple sclerosis. Sequencing was carried out using PBMCs.

CDR3 residues: CSALGSYEQYF. Written as DNA, the CDR3 is TGCAGTGCTCTAGGCTCCTACGAGCAGTACTTC. J is TRBJ2-7 and V is TRBV20-1; D gene uncertain. The CDR3 totals 11 residues. V gave up 5 bases and J gave up 0 bases, with 5 bases separating them. Germline CDR1 DFQATT, CDR2 SNEGSKA (reference sequence).